This T cell receptor beta chain was obtained from a study of shared clonotypes between healthy human individuals (TCRdb year 2020). Describing the broader study: The cohort comprised a couple of women and three men aged 18 to 49 years. Per donor, three plates each were used for CD4 naive and CD4 memory, two for CD8 naive, and one for CD8 memory. To estimate repertoire size and how much clonotype sharing occurs between individuals, the study deeply sequenced the blood TCR repertoires of about five healthy adults. To increase sequencing depth and limit assay-specific biases, different laboratories used diverse techniques to prepare libraries and sequence TCR repertoires. Leukapheresis yielded between about 0.85 and 10 billion PBMCs per donor.

V is trimmed back by 4 bases and J by 8 bases, and the junction contains 7 bases that no gene match accounts for. The CDR3 runs 15 amino acids, cysteine and phenylalanine included. Of all the DNA, just the CDR3 is kept, 45 bases in frame from base 1. CDR1 and CDR2, looked up from the germline V gene, are KGHSH and LQKENI. Donors were healthy HIV-negative adults with no recently reported acute infections or vaccinations. All donors were Caucasian adults living in Nashville, Tennessee, USA. Magnetic negative selection was used to enrich CD4+ T cells, after which naive cells were positively selected on CD45RA and the negative fraction became the memory subset. After blood collection by leukapheresis, PBMCs were isolated using Ficoll-Histopaque density gradient centrifugation and then cryopreserved in the vapor phase of liquid nitrogen. Purity and quantity of every magnetically sorted T cell population were checked by analytical flow cytometry. Genomic DNA was isolated from each sorted fraction and quantified by UV absorbance on a Nanodrop 2000c.

Using the deep immunoSEQ assay, multiplex PCR amplified TCR CDR3 regions from genomic DNA. For each cell subset, the extracted genomic DNA was distributed evenly across all wells of several immunoSEQ 96-well plates, and each plate served as one replicate. For sorted subsets, around 200 ng genomic DNA, equal to 30,000 or so T cell genomes, was loaded into each replicate PCR. The purified libraries were quantified using a Qubit 3.0 fluorometer, sized with a Bioanalyzer 2100, and then quantified again using the KAPA Library Quantification kit. Every immunoSEQ 96-well plate was sequenced on a dedicated single-read 150-cycle Illumina NextSeq 550 flow cell. The authors' pipeline ran thus. The immunoSEQ output contained only junctional sequences without quality scores, so filtering could not match that applied to full-length reads. To assign V/J genes and CDR3, sequences were annotated using PyIR, a Python wrapper for IgBLAST v1.9, with IMGT germline references. Reads were removed for weak V/J assignments (E-value above 1e-6), missing CDR3, stop codons, out-of-frame junctions, or ambiguous translated residues. V3J clonotypes were defined by identical inferred V gene, J gene, and CDR3 amino acid sequence. The percentage overlap between two repertoires was calculated by dividing the number of shared unique clonotypes by the size of the smaller repertoire. Richness of each repertoire was evaluated using RTK rarefaction, the Chao1 estimator, and Recon v2.1 estimates of unobserved clonotypes. OLGA was used to compute generation probabilities for all TCRbeta clonotypes that the gDNA method yielded from a few donors. TCRdb provides this immuneACCESS table in a form limited to in-frame rearrangements. Some clones are lacking; in checked studies, under half of them reflect an unresolved V gene, and why the rest are absent is not known. V, J and clone size reflect that table, while D and trimming were determined from the DNA. The sample table contains over a million clones; only one count was recorded for approximately 68% of them. The ten most abundant clones make up roughly 1.5% of the sample.

Notes on this clone: Which antigen it targets is not known. No base quality information exists; no much larger clone differs at one position.

Overall results and qualifications from the work: Compared with non-shared clonotypes, clonotypes shared by all four sorted-subset donors had higher generation probabilities. Estimated clonotype richness was generally larger for naive than for memory subsets. Pairwise subsampling indicated that sequencing depth was expected to affect the degree of clonotype sharing among donors. Approximately 5% of naive CD4, 3.5% of naive CD8, about 2.1% of memory CD4, and roughly 0.4% of memory CD8 clonotypes were shared across several donors. Even with the large sequencing depth, rarefaction of the sorted-subset datasets indicated that sequencing was incomplete. Because the study included only a small number of donors, the genetic and exposure-history diversity represented was limited. Sampling was limited to blood, and TCR repertoires in tissue likely differ from TCR repertoires in blood.

The TCR comes from a man younger than 30 in good health. The specimen was memory CD4+ T cells sorted from blood. This specimen's cell subset or site label, per the study, means: CD45RA-negative fraction. The chain joins TRBV18 to TRBJ1-4; TRBD1 fits 10 bases in the junction. The DNA is as follows: TGTGCCAGCTCACTCGGGACAGGGGCGATGGAAAAACTGTTTTTT. This yields the protein CASSLGTGAMEKLFF.